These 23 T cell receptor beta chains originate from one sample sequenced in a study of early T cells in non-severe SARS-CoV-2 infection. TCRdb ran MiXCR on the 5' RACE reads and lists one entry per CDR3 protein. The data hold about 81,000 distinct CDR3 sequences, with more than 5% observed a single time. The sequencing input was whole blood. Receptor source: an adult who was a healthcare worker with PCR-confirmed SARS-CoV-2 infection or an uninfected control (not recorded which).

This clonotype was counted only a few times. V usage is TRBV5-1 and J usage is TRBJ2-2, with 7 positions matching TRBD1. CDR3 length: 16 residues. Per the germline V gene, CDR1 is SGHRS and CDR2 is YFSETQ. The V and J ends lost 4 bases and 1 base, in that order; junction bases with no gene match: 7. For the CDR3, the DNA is TGCGCCAGCAGCCAGGGGGACAGCCGGAACACCGGGGAGCTGTTTTTT. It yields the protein CASSQGDSRNTGELFF.

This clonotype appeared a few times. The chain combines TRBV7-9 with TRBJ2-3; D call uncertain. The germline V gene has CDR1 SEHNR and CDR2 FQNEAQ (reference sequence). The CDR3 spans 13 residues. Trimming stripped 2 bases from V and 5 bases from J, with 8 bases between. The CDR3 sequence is CASSLQVEDTQYF. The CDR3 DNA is TGTGCCAGCAGCTTACAGGTGGAAGATACGCAGTATTTT.

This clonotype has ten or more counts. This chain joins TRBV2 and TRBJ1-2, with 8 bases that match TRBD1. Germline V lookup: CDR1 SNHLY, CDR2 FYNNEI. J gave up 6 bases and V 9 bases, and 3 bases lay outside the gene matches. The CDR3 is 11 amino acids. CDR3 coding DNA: TGTGCCAGAGGACAGGGCCATGGCTACACCTTC. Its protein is CARGQGHGYTF.

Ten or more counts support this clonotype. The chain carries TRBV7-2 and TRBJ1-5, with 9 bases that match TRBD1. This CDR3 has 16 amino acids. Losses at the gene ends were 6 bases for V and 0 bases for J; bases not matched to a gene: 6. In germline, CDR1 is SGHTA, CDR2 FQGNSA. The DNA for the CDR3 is TGTGCCAGCAGGAATACAGGGGGCCTTAGCAATCAGCCCCAGCATTTT. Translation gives CASRNTGGLSNQPQHF.

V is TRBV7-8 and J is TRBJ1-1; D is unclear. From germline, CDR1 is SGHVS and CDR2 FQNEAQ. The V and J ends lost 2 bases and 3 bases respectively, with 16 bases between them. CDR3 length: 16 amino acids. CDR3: CASSLNLLQADTEAFF. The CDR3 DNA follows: TGTGCCAGCAGCTTAAATCTGTTACAAGCGGACACTGAAGCTTTCTTT. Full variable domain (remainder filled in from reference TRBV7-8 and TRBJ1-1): GAGVSQSPRYKVAKRGQDVALRCDPISGHVSLFWYQQALGQGPEFLTYFQNEAQLDKSGLPSDRFFAERPEGSVSTLKIQRTQQEDSAVYLCASSLNLLQADTEAFFGQGTRLTVV.

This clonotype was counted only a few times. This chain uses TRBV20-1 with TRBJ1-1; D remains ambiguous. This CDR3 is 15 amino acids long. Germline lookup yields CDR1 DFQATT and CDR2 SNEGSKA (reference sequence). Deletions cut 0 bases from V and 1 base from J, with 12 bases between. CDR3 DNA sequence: TGCAGTGCTAGAGACCTGAGACACCCGAACACTGAAGCTTTCTTT. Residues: CSARDLRHPNTEAFF.

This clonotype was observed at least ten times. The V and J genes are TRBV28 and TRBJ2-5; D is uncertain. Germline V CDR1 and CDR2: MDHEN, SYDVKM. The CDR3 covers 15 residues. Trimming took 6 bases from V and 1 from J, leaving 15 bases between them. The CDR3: CASSRASAAQETQYF. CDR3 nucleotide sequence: TGTGCCAGCAGCCGTGCTTCAGCAGCCCAAGAGACCCAGTACTTC.

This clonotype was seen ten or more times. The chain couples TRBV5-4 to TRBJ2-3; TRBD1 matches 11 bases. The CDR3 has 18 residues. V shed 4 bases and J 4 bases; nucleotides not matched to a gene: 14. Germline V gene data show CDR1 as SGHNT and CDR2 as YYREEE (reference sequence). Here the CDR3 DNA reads TGTGCCAGCAGCCCCGGACAGGGGGCGGGGGTTGGGGCAGATACGCAGTATTTT. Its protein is CASSPGQGAGVGADTQYF. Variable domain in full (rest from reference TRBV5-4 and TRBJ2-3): ETGVTQSPTHLIKTRGQQVTLRCSSQSGHNTVSWYQQALGQGPQFIFQYYREEENGRGNFPPRFSGLQFPNYSSELNVNALELDDSALYLCASSPGQGAGVGADTQYFGPGTRLTVL.

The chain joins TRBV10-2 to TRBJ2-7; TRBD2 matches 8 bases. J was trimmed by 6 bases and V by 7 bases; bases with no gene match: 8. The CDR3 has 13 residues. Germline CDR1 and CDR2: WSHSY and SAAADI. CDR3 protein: CASIGGLAFEQYF. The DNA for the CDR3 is TGCGCCAGCATTGGTGGACTAGCTTTCGAGCAGTACTTC.

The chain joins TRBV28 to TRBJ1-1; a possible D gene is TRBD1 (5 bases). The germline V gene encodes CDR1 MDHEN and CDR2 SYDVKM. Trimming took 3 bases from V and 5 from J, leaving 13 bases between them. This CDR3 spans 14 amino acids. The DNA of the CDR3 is TGTGCCAGCAGTTTCCAGGGATCGTTTACTGAAGCTTTCTTT. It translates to CASSFQGSFTEAFF.

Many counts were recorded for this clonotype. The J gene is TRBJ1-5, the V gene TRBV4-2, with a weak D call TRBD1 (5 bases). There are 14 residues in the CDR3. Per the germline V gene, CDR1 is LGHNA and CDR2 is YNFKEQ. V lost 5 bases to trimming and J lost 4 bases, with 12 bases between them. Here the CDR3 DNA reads TGTGCCAGCAGCTACAAACAGGAAAATCAGCCCCAGCATTTT. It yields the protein CASSYKQENQPQHF.

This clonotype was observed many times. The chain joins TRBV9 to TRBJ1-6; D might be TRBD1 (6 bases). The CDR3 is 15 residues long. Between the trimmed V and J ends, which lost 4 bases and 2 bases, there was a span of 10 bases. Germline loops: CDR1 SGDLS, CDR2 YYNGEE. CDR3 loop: CASSPAGAYNSPLHF. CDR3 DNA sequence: TGTGCCAGCAGCCCAGCAGGGGCCTATAATTCACCCCTCCACTTT.

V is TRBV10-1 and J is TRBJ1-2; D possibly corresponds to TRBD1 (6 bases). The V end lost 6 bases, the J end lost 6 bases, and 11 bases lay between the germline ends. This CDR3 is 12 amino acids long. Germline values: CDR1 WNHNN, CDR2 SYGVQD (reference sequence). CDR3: CASSQGSDGYTF. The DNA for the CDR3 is TGCGCCAGCAGCCAGGGGTCTGATGGCTACACCTTC.

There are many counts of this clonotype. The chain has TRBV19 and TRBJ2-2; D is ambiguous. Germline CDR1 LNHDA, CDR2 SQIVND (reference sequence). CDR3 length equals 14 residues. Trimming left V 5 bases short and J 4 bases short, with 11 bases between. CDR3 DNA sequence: TGTGCCAGTAGTCGGCGAAGAGGCACCGGGGAGCTGTTTTTT. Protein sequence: CASSRRRGTGELFF.

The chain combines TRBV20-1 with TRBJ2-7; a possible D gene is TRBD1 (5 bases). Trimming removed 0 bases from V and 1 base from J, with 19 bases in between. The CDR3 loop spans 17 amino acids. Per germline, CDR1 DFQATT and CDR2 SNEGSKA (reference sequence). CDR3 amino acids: CSARDSRGERFSYEQYF. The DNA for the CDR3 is TGCAGTGCTAGAGATTCAAGGGGTGAGAGGTTTTCCTACGAGCAGTACTTC.

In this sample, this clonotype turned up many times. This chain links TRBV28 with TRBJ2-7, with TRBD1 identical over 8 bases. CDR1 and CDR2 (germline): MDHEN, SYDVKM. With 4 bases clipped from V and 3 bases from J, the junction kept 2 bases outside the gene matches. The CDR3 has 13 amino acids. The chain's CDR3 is CASSWDRSYEQYF. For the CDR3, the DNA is TGTGCCAGCAGTTGGGACAGGAGCTACGAGCAGTACTTC.

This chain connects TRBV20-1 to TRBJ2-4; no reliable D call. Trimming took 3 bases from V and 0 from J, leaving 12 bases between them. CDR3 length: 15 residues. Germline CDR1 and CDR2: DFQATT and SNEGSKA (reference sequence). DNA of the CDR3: TGCAGTGCTAGGTCCGTGGAGTTAGCCAAAAACATTCAGTACTTC. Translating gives CSARSVELAKNIQYF.

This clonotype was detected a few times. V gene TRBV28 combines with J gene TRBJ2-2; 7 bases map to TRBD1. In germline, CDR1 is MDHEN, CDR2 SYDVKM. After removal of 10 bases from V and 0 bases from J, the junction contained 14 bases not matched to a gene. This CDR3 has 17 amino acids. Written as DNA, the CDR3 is TGTGCCACCTCGACAGGGAAATTAGTCGCGAACACCGGGGAGCTGTTTTTT. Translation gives CATSTGKLVANTGELFF.

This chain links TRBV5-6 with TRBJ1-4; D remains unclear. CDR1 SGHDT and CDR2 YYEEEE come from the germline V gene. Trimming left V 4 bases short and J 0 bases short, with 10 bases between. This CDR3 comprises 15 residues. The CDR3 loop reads CASSRVQSTNEKLFF. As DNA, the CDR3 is TGTGCCAGCAGCAGAGTCCAGTCAACTAATGAAAAACTGTTTTTT.

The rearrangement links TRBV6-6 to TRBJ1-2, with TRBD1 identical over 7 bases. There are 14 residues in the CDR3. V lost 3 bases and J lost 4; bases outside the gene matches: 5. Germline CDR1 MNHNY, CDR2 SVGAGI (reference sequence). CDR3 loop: CASSYKGAGYGYTF. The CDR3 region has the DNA TGTGCCAGCAGTTATAAGGGGGCAGGCTATGGCTACACCTTC.

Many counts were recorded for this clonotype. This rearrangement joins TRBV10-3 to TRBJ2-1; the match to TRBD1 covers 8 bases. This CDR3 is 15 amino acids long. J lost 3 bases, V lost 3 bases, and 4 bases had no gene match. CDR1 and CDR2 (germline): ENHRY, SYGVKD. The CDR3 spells CAISDDRGDYNEQFF. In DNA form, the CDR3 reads TGTGCCATCAGTGACGACAGGGGTGACTACAATGAGCAGTTCTTC.

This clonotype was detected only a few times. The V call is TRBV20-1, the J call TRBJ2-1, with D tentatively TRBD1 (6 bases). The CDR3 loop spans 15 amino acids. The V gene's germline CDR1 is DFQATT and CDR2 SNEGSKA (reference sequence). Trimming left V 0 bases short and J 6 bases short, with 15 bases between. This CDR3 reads CSARDNGKGGNEQFF. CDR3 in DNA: TGCAGTGCTAGAGATAACGGGAAAGGGGGCAATGAGCAGTTCTTC.

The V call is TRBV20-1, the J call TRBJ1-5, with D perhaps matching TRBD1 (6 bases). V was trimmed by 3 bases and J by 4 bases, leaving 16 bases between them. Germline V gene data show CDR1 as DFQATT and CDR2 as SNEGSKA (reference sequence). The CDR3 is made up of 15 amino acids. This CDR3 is CSASHTGLRNQPQHF. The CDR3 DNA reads TGCAGTGCTAGCCATACAGGGTTAAGGAATCAGCCCCAGCATTTT.